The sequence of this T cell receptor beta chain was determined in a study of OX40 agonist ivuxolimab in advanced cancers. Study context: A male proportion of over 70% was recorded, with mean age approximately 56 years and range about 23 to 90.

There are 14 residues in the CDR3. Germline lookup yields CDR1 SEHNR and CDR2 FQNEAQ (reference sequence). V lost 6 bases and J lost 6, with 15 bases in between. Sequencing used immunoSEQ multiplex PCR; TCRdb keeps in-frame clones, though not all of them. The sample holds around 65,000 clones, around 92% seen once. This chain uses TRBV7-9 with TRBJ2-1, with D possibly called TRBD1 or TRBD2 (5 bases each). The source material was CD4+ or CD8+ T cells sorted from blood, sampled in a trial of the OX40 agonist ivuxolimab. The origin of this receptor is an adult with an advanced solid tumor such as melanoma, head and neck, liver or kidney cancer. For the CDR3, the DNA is TGTGCCAGCAGGCAGGGACCCTACGTCAATGAGCAGTTCTTC. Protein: CASRQGPYVNEQFF.